This entry concerns a single TCR beta chain. What it binds is unknown. Use of 60 Vbeta and 13 Jbeta primers characterized the PCR. TCRdb's table, derived via immunoSEQ multiplex PCR, lists solely in-frame clones and lacks some. Of 100,000 to 120,000 clones in the sample, under 85% are singletons; the top ten hold around 1.3%. This sample was taken from a study of cytomegalovirus exposure and HLA in healthy donors. Study outcomes and limitations: What was likely a sequencing artifact was a cluster of highly shared sequence variants. Among TCR beta chains, those listed as cytomegalovirus-associated numbered some 170.

J gave up 4 bases and V 1 base, and 8 bases lay outside the gene matches. The CDR3 covers 16 residues. CDR1 and CDR2 (germline): SQVTM, ANQGSEA. Each of the donors was a healthy bone marrow donor. This chain uses TRBV29-1 with TRBJ1-2, with 11 bases that match TRBD1. This TCR came from a man younger than 40 in good health and CMV-seronegative. What was sequenced was PBMCs. CDR3 protein: CSVEGPGQGAPYGYTF. As DNA, the CDR3 is TGCAGCGTTGAAGGACCTGGACAGGGGGCCCCCTATGGCTACACCTTC.